A single sample is the source of the 9 T cell receptor beta chains below, sequenced in a study of CD8 T cells in ankylosing spondylitis. TCRdb reprocessed the 5' RACE reads with MiXCR, giving one entry per CDR3 protein. The sample yields fewer than 200,000 distinct CDR3 sequences, 8.5% to 10% seen once. Sequenced material: blood, either unsorted or a sorted T cell fraction (not recorded which). These receptors came from a female donor with ankylosing spondylitis or in good health (not recorded which).

This clonotype turned up a few times. This chain links TRBV29-1 with TRBJ2-1; D gene unclear. CDR3 length: 12 amino acids. Trimming took off 3 bases at V and 4 bases at J, with 7 bases between the two ends. Germline loops: CDR1 SQVTM, CDR2 ANQGSEA. As DNA, the CDR3 is TGCAGCGTTGATGCTCGTTACAATGAGCAGTTCTTC. Protein: CSVDARYNEQFF.

This clonotype has just a few counts. The rearrangement links TRBV5-4 to TRBJ2-7; D tentatively fits TRBD1 or TRBD2 (5 bases each). CDR3 length: 15 amino acids. The V end lost 8 bases, the J end lost 2 bases, and 20 bases lay between the germline ends. Germline CDR1 reads SGHNT; CDR2 reads YYREEE (reference sequence). The CDR3 DNA follows: TGTGCCAGTCACCCCAGAGGGGACGGGACCTACGAGCAGTACTTC. It codes for CASHPRGDGTYEQYF.

This clonotype was observed a few times. This chain uses TRBV6-1 with TRBJ2-5; a weak D match, TRBD2 (5 bases). Per germline, CDR1 MNHNS and CDR2 SASEGT. The CDR3 spans 14 residues. Trimming took off 6 bases at V and 6 bases at J, with 17 bases between the two ends. The DNA for the CDR3 is TGTGCCAGCAGACCCGTGGGAGTCGGGAAGACCCAGTACTTC. This encodes CASRPVGVGKTQYF.

This chain uses TRBV7-2 with TRBJ2-7; D gene unclear. The CDR3 contains 12 residues. The ends were cut back, 1 base at V and 5 bases at J, with 6 bases in the middle. Germline V gives CDR1 SGHTA, CDR2 FQGNSA. As DNA, the CDR3 is TGTGCCAGCAGCTTAGTTAGTAACGAGCAGTACTTC. This sequence encodes CASSLVSNEQYF.

The chain recombines TRBV3-1 with TRBJ2-7; TRBD2 is a possible D gene (6 bases). Per the germline V gene, CDR1 is LGHDT and CDR2 is YNNKEL (reference sequence). CDR3 length equals 14 residues. V dropped 3 bases and J dropped 7 bases, with 16 bases sitting between them. CDR3 region: CASSQHRDWEEQYF. DNA of the CDR3: TGTGCCAGCAGCCAGCATCGGGACTGGGAAGAGCAGTACTTC.

The chain uses TRBV6-1 and TRBJ2-3; 7 bases are a match to TRBD2. Germline CDR1 and CDR2: MNHNS and SASEGT. Trimming cost V 5 bases and J 6 bases; bases outside gene matches: 8. This CDR3 has 14 residues. CDR3 amino acids: CASSRAGEWDTQYF. The CDR3 region has the DNA TGTGCCAGCAGTCGGGCGGGAGAGTGGGATACGCAGTATTTT.

This clonotype was seen ten or more times. The chain carries TRBV2 and TRBJ1-2, with D perhaps TRBD1 (5 bases). The ends were cut back, 6 bases at V and 8 bases at J, with 10 bases in the middle. From germline, CDR1 is SNHLY and CDR2 FYNNEI. This CDR3 has 11 residues. As DNA, the CDR3 is TGTGCCAGCAGGGGAGGGGACGGCTACACCTTC. It is translated as CASRGGDGYTF.

This clonotype was observed many times. The V and J genes are TRBV4-3 and TRBJ1-2; D is possibly TRBD1 (6 bases). From germline, CDR1 is LGHNA and CDR2 YSLEER. This CDR3 contains 13 residues. V lost 4 bases to trimming and J lost 2 bases, with 8 bases between them. CDR3 nucleotide sequence: TGCGCCAGCAGCCCTCAGGGGAACTATGGCTACACCTTC. Translated, it gives CASSPQGNYGYTF.

The genes are TRBV7-2 and TRBJ2-7; 7 bases match TRBD2. V shed 4 bases, J shed 1 base, and the junction held 7 bases outside the gene matches. Germline V gene lookup returns CDR1 SGHTA and CDR2 FQGNSA. This CDR3 is 15 amino acids long. This chain's CDR3 is CASSWVAGGSYEQYF. For the CDR3, the DNA is TGTGCCAGCAGCTGGGTAGCGGGTGGATCCTACGAGCAGTACTTC.